The rows below give T cell receptor beta chains drawn from one sample of a study of blood T cell repertoires in COVID-19. Using immunoSEQ multiplex PCR, the repertoire was profiled, and TCRdb retains in-frame clones only, with some absent. The sample lists 80,000 to 95,000 clones; approximately 85% were seen once. The sequencing sample was made of peripheral blood. The source of these receptors is a human donor in a cohort sampled during active COVID-19. Both conserved end residues are part of each CDR3. Fields, in order: clone size, CDR3 length, V gene, J gene, CDR3 protein. Size tells how often a clone was seen (once, few, many) or the class of an expanded clone, and some rows leave it out.

abundance: NA
len: 15
v_gene: TRBV28
j_gene: TRBJ1-1
CDR3aa: CASRTPGTANTEAFF

abundance: NA
len: 15
v_gene: TRBV9
j_gene: TRBJ1-2
CDR3aa: CASSAPTGGGYGYTF

abundance: NA
len: 14
v_gene: TRBV11-2
j_gene: TRBJ2-5
CDR3aa: CASSSGLRQETQYF

abundance: NA
len: 12
v_gene: TRBV9
j_gene: TRBJ1-3
CDR3aa: CASSVGGNTIYF

abundance: once
len: 12
v_gene: TRBV28
j_gene: TRBJ2-7
CDR3aa: CASSFSGSWQYF

abundance: few
len: 15
v_gene: TRBV19
j_gene: TRBJ2-2
CDR3aa: CASKTSGRGTGELFF

abundance: NA
len: 12
v_gene: TRBV19
j_gene: TRBJ2-3
CDR3aa: CASSQTSGTQYF

abundance: once
len: 15
v_gene: TRBV7-2
j_gene: TRBJ2-4
CDR3aa: CASSSTTPEGNIQYF

abundance: NA
len: 15
v_gene: TRBV24-1
j_gene: TRBJ2-2
CDR3aa: CATSDSRGGTGELFF

abundance: NA
len: 14
v_gene: TRBV6-5
j_gene: TRBJ1-1
CDR3aa: CASSYSAVNTEAFF

abundance: NA
len: 14
v_gene: TRBV7-9
j_gene: TRBJ2-5
CDR3aa: CASSYGGGQETQYF

abundance: NA
len: 17
v_gene: TRBV3-1/TRBV3-2
j_gene: TRBJ2-2
CDR3aa: CASSPRRQGSSPGELFF

abundance: NA
len: 14
v_gene: TRBV6-2/TRBV6-3
j_gene: TRBJ2-7
CDR3aa: CASSLNRGVIEQYF

abundance: NA
len: 14
v_gene: TRBV19
j_gene: TRBJ1-1
CDR3aa: CASSDRGRFTEAFF

abundance: once
len: 15
v_gene: TRBV7-2
j_gene: TRBJ1-1
CDR3aa: CASSLAGQANTEAFF

abundance: NA
len: 13
v_gene: TRBV12-3/TRBV12-4
j_gene: TRBJ1-6
CDR3aa: CASSLTDNSPLHF

abundance: NA
len: 12
v_gene: TRBV5-4
j_gene: TRBJ2-3
CDR3aa: CASSAGVDTQYF

abundance: NA
len: 18
v_gene: TRBV12-5
j_gene: TRBJ2-3
CDR3aa: CASGLVQRVAGFTDTQYF

abundance: NA
len: 18
v_gene: TRBV25-1
j_gene: TRBJ2-3
CDR3aa: CASSEDRTSGASTDTQYF

abundance: NA
len: 18
v_gene: TRBV9
j_gene: TRBJ2-1
CDR3aa: CASSVGGGAISSYNEQFF

abundance: NA
len: 16
v_gene: TRBV7-2
j_gene: TRBJ1-1
CDR3aa: CASSPPGQGGRTEAFF

abundance: once
len: 17
v_gene: TRBV5-1
j_gene: TRBJ1-6
CDR3aa: CASSSDRGPGGNSPLHF

abundance: NA
len: 13
v_gene: TRBV7-6
j_gene: TRBJ2-1
CDR3aa: CASSLGGVNEQFF

abundance: NA
len: 12
v_gene: TRBV5-1
j_gene: TRBJ1-1
CDR3aa: CASSTGGTEAFF

abundance: NA
len: 15
v_gene: TRBV11-3
j_gene: TRBJ2-1
CDR3aa: CASTKGLESFNEQFF

abundance: NA
len: 15
v_gene: TRBV6-6
j_gene: TRBJ1-2
CDR3aa: CASSPSGTGNGGYTF

abundance: NA
len: 17
v_gene: TRBV6-2/TRBV6-3
j_gene: TRBJ2-4
CDR3aa: CASSYLFVTSPKNIQYF

abundance: once
len: 14
v_gene: TRBV28
j_gene: TRBJ1-2
CDR3aa: CASSLGQGNYGYTF

abundance: few
len: 13
v_gene: TRBV5-1
j_gene: TRBJ1-6
CDR3aa: CASSSHRDGALHF

abundance: NA
len: 12
v_gene: TRBV9
j_gene: TRBJ2-5
CDR3aa: CARTDNQETQYF

abundance: NA
len: 15
v_gene: TRBV3-1/TRBV3-2
j_gene: TRBJ1-2
CDR3aa: CASSQALRDNYGYTF

abundance: NA
len: 13
v_gene: TRBV7-9
j_gene: TRBJ2-5
CDR3aa: CASSLFGGETQYF

abundance: NA
len: 14
v_gene: TRBV28
j_gene: TRBJ1-5
CDR3aa: CASSSLNRGQPQHF

abundance: NA
len: 14
v_gene: TRBV9
j_gene: TRBJ2-1
CDR3aa: CASSVVGSGGEQFF

abundance: NA
len: 12
v_gene: TRBV27
j_gene: TRBJ2-7
CDR3aa: CASSLGAGEQYF

abundance: NA
len: 13
v_gene: TRBV6-2/TRBV6-3
j_gene: TRBJ2-5
CDR3aa: CASSSGGVETQYF

abundance: NA
len: 15
v_gene: TRBV18
j_gene: TRBJ2-1
CDR3aa: CASSPSGSSYNEQFF

abundance: NA
len: 12
v_gene: TRBV9
j_gene: TRBJ2-3
CDR3aa: CASSLTTDTQYF

abundance: NA
len: 14
v_gene: TRBV9
j_gene: TRBJ2-2
CDR3aa: CASSVVGRTGELFF

abundance: NA
len: 13
v_gene: TRBV4-2
j_gene: TRBJ2-4
CDR3aa: CASSQGGVGIQYF

abundance: NA
len: 14
v_gene: TRBV2
j_gene: TRBJ1-2
CDR3aa: CASRLGDYLSGYTF

abundance: NA
len: 13
v_gene: TRBV19
j_gene: TRBJ1-1
CDR3aa: CASSVGGLTEAFF

abundance: NA
len: 16
v_gene: TRBV3-1/TRBV3-2
j_gene: TRBJ1-1
CDR3aa: CASSQWGGSGNTEAFF

abundance: NA
len: 18
v_gene: TRBV27
j_gene: TRBJ1-5
CDR3aa: CASSTVWGGLSGGQPQHF

abundance: NA
len: 15
v_gene: TRBV6-2/TRBV6-3
j_gene: TRBJ2-7
CDR3aa: CASSYGQVLSYEQYF

abundance: NA
len: 19
v_gene: TRBV6-4
j_gene: TRBJ2-7
CDR3aa: CASSDPRIPGHLSSYEQYF

abundance: NA
len: 13
v_gene: TRBV12-3/TRBV12-4
j_gene: TRBJ1-1
CDR3aa: CASRLTGNTEAFF

abundance: NA
len: 15
v_gene: TRBV3-1/TRBV3-2
j_gene: TRBJ2-3
CDR3aa: CASSRRTSGTDTQYF

abundance: NA
len: 21
v_gene: TRBV4-2
j_gene: TRBJ2-3
CDR3aa: CASSRTASLAGAHVATDTQYF

abundance: NA
len: 16
v_gene: TRBV5-6
j_gene: TRBJ1-3
CDR3aa: CASSLGTGYSGNTIYF

abundance: once
len: 15
v_gene: TRBV7-9
j_gene: TRBJ2-1
CDR3aa: CASRYDRGLYNEQFF

abundance: NA
len: 17
v_gene: TRBV2
j_gene: TRBJ1-4
CDR3aa: CASSEKYREGLMKKLFF

abundance: NA
len: 15
v_gene: TRBV7-2
j_gene: TRBJ1-3
CDR3aa: CASSLLDGSGNTIYF